This T cell receptor beta chain is from a study of memory CD4+ T cells and cytomegalovirus serostatus. The sort gate was single viable CD3+CD4+CD8-CD45RO+ cells for memory CD4+ T cells. After thawing, CD4+ T cells were positively selected. After removal of 2 bases from V and 7 bases from J, the junction contained 5 bases not matched to a gene. CDR3 length equals 15 residues. Germline V gene lookup returns CDR1 LGHNA and CDR2 YSLEER. The repertoire was sequenced with immunoSEQ multiplex PCR; TCRdb's copy has only in-frame clones and lacks some. The data contain over 45,000 clones, around 76% of them singletons. This clone has just one count.

The chain has TRBV4-3 and TRBJ1-6, with TRBD1 identical over 7 bases. The sample consisted of memory CD4+ T cells from blood. This receptor was identified in an adult in good health and CMV-seronegative. CDR3 sequence: CASSQSTGPNSPLHF. The DNA of the CDR3 is TGCGCCAGCAGCCAATCGACAGGGCCGAATTCACCCCTCCACTTT.